The next 26 T cell receptor beta chains were all read from a single sample in a study of tumor and adjacent non-tumor tissue in lung cancer. A modified ARM-PCR protocol with three rounds of nested PCR amplified TCRbeta. TCRdb processed the multiplex PCR reads anew with MiXCR; each CDR3 protein has one entry. The table lists under 95,000 distinct CDR3 sequences, about three fifths of them singletons. This sample's RNA came from whole unsorted tissue. Sequences were obtained from lung tumor tissue. The source is a man between 65 and 85 years old with non-small cell lung cancer.

This clonotype was found many times. The genes are TRBV5-4 and TRBJ2-5; D may be TRBD1 or TRBD2 (5 bases each). The CDR3 runs 13 residues. V was clipped by 4 bases and J by 9 bases, with 16 bases between them. Germline lookup yields CDR1 SGHNT and CDR2 YYREEE (reference sequence). CDR3 sequence (DNA): TGTGCCAGCAGCCACCCCTCACTGGGGGCCCAGTACTTC. It specifies CASSHPSLGAQYF.

As for this clonotype: One base away lies a much larger clone, so this may be a sequencing read error. V usage is TRBV5-1 and J usage is TRBJ2-2; D not certain. Germline V gene sequence: CDR1 SGHRS, CDR2 YFSETQ. The CDR3 contains 13 residues. The CDR3 DNA sequence: TGCGTCAGCAGCCCCAGCGTCACCGGGGAGCTGTTTTTT. This gives the protein CVSSPSVTGELFF.

This clonotype was seen just once. A read error may produce the germline difference seen at one junction end. V usage is TRBV6-6 and J usage is TRBJ2-5; TRBD1 might be the D (6 bases). The CDR3 runs to 16 residues. CDR1 MNHNY and CDR2 SVGAGI come from the germline V gene (reference sequence). CDR3 nucleotides: TGTGCCAGCAGCAACCGAAGCAGGGGCCGGAAGGAGACCCATTACTTC. Its protein product is CASSNRSRGRKETHYF.

The chain carries TRBV12-3 or TRBV12-4 and TRBJ2-2; a weak D match, TRBD1 (6 bases). The CDR3 is made up of 13 amino acids. The CDR3 bases are TGTGACACACGCGGACAGTACACCGGGGAGCTGTTTTTT. The encoded protein is CDTRGQYTGELFF.

In its sample, this clonotype was seen many times. The rearrangement links TRBV12-3 or TRBV12-4 to TRBJ2-1; TRBD2 agrees at 10 bases. Trimming at V came to 2 bases and at J to 7 bases, leaving 5 bases not matched to a gene. The CDR3 length is 15 residues. DNA of the CDR3: TGTGCCAGCAGTTTAATCGCTAGCGGGAGTAATGAGCAGTTCTTC. As protein: CASSLIASGSNEQFF.

This rearrangement joins TRBV6-5 to TRBJ1-2; TRBD1 agrees at 7 bases. J gave up 1 base and V 10 bases, and 9 bases lay outside the gene matches. Germline assignment: CDR1 MNHEY and CDR2 SVGAGI. The CDR3 totals 14 residues. CDR3 sequence: CATSTGAHNYGYTF. The CDR3 nucleotides read TGTGCCACCTCAACAGGGGCTCATAACTATGGCTACACCTTC.

In regard to this clonotype: One end of the junction varies from germline; a read error may be responsible. This chain uses TRBV12-3 or TRBV12-4 with TRBJ2-1, with 7 positions matching TRBD2. This CDR3 has 12 amino acids. CDR3 DNA: TGTACCAGCGGTTTCGGGGGGTATGAGCAGTTCTTC. This sequence encodes CTSGFGGYEQFF.

Worth noting for this clonotype: Relative to the germline gene, one junction end is altered; a read error may explain this. The chain links TRBV12-3 or TRBV12-4 to TRBJ1-5, with 9 bases fitting TRBD1. CDR3 length: 16 amino acids. The CDR3 region is CACSSQGAAVNQSQHF. DNA of the CDR3: TGTGCCTGCAGTTCACAGGGGGCGGCGGTCAATCAGTCCCAGCATTTT.

This sequence joins TRBV10-3 and TRBJ2-7, with D tentatively TRBD2 (6 bases). CDR3 length: 13 residues. Looked up from germline, CDR1 is ENHRY and CDR2 is SYGVKD. V was shortened by 9 bases and J by 2 bases, with 14 bases between the two germline ends. In DNA form, the CDR3 reads TGTGCCATGAGGCCGGGGGTGACCTACGAGCAGTACTTC. Translated: CAMRPGVTYEQYF.

The table lists this clonotype with a few counts. The chain has TRBV28 and TRBJ2-2; 7 nucleotides line up with TRBD1. The CDR3 sequence is 12 residues long. The V gene end was trimmed by 4 bases and the J gene end by 16 bases; junction bases not matched to a gene: 9. The germline gives CDR1 MDHEN, CDR2 SYDVKM. The CDR3 spells CASSSQGDGGFF. CDR3 sequence (DNA): TGTGCCAGCAGTTCCCAGGGGGATGGGGGGTTTTTT.

With respect to this clonotype: Mismatch with germline at one junction end may stem from a read error. The CDR3 reads CAITLVGSGSTIYF. Here the CDR3 DNA reads TGCGCCATTACACTCGTGGGCTCTGGAAGCACCATATATTTT. The chain is built from TRBV4-1 and TRBJ1-3; no clear D gene. CDR1 is MGHRA, CDR2 YSYEKL, per germline. The CDR3 contains 14 residues.

Note on this clonotype: It is likely a read error, because the conserved phenylalanine at the end of the CDR3 is missing. CDR3 nucleotides: TGTGCCAGTAGGACAGACACAGATACGCAGTATTAT. It is translated as CASRTDTDTQYY. The rearrangement links TRBV28 to TRBJ2-3; the D gene is possibly TRBD1 (6 bases). This CDR3 comprises 12 residues. The ends were cut back, 9 bases at V and 2 bases at J, with 9 bases in the middle. The germline V gene has CDR1 MDHEN and CDR2 SYDVKM.

Notes on this clonotype: At one of its ends the junction is not consistent with the germline gene, which may arise from a read error. The rearrangement links TRBV5-5 to TRBJ1-4; 10 positions agree with TRBD1. Germline loops: CDR1 SGHKS, CDR2 YYEKEE (reference sequence). The CDR3 spans 19 residues. The CDR3 DNA reads TGTGCCAGCGGCTTGGCCAGGACAGGGGGGAGAGCAACTAATGAAAAACTGTTTTTT. This gives the protein CASGLARTGGRATNEKLFF. The full variable domain, its missing parts supplied by reference TRBV5-5 and TRBJ1-4, is DAGVTQSPTHLIKTRGQQVTLRCSPISGHKSVSWYQQVLGQGPQFIFQYYEKEERGRGNFPDRFSARQFPNYSSELNVNALLLGDSALYLCASGLARTGGRATNEKLFFGSGTQLSVL.

This clonotype was seen at least ten times. The chain employs TRBV28 and TRBJ2-7; tentatively, D is TRBD1 or TRBD2 (5 bases each). The germline CDR1 and CDR2 sequences are MDHEN and SYDVKM. V lost 5 bases and J 1 base, leaving 12 bases between the germline ends. The CDR3 runs to 14 residues. The CDR3 reads CASSRQGPSYEQYF. The CDR3 DNA is TGTGCCAGCAGTCGCCAGGGACCATCCTACGAGCAGTACTTC.

As to this clonotype: An end of the junction differs from the germline gene, which may be a read error. The chain uses TRBV6-5 and TRBJ2-7; possible D gene TRBD2, 5 bases. The length of the CDR3 is 14 residues. The germline gives CDR1 MNHEY, CDR2 SVGAGI. The CDR3 DNA follows: TGTGCCAACAGTCCCGGGATCGATTCCTACGAGCAGTACTTC. Translating it yields CANSPGIDSYEQYF.

This clonotype was picked up many times. The chain carries TRBV4-2 and TRBJ2-3, with 10 nucleotides matching TRBD2. The CDR3 is 15 residues long. Germline V gives CDR1 LGHNA, CDR2 YNFKEQ. V was clipped by 4 bases and J by 3 bases; unmatched bases: 4. The CDR3 DNA is TGTGCCAGCAGCCTGACTAGCGGGTCAACAGATACGCAGTATTTT. It is translated as CASSLTSGSTDTQYF.

The V and J genes are TRBV11-2 and TRBJ2-7; D gene ambiguous. The germline CDR1 and CDR2 sequences are SGHAT and FQNNGV. The germline V and J ends were trimmed by 7 bases and 3 bases, with 22 bases remaining between them. There are 16 residues in the CDR3. CDR3 region: CASTRPVMGSFYEQYF. The CDR3 nucleotides are TGTGCCAGCACAAGACCAGTGATGGGCAGTTTCTACGAGCAGTACTTC.

This CDR3 reads CNVKLNTEAFF. CDR3 in DNA: TGCAATGTTAAGCTGAACACTGAAGCTTTCTTT. The chain carries TRBV20-1 and TRBJ1-1, with D uncertain. Germline CDR1 reads DFQATT; CDR2 reads SNEGSKA (reference sequence). This CDR3 has 11 amino acids.

The table lists this clonotype with many counts. The genes are TRBV12-3 or TRBV12-4 and TRBJ2-1; D unresolved. Deletions cut 3 bases from V and 0 bases from J, with 9 bases between. This CDR3 region has 15 residues. CDR3 DNA sequence: TGTGCCAGCAGTTTTTGGGCTAGCTCCTACAATGAGCAGTTCTTC. Translated, it gives CASSFWASSYNEQFF.

Concerning this clonotype itself: No conserved phenylalanine or tryptophan ends this CDR3, so it is likely a read error. The gene calls are TRBV11-2 and TRBJ2-2; 7 bases agree with TRBD2. The CDR3 runs 16 residues. Germline V gene sequence: CDR1 SGHAT, CDR2 FQNNGV. CDR3 nucleotides: TGTGCAAGCAGCTTAGATCGACTAGCCTTGGCCGGGGAGCTGTTTATT. This sequence encodes CASSLDRLALAGELFI.

As to this clonotype: At one boundary the junction diverges from the germline segment, which might be a read error. This rearrangement joins TRBV7-9 to TRBJ2-7; D is possibly TRBD1 or TRBD2 (6 bases each). This CDR3 region has 11 residues. Per the germline V gene, CDR1 is SEHNR and CDR2 is FQNEAQ (reference sequence). CDR3 amino acids: CASMGGYVQYF. The CDR3 bases are TGTGCCAGCATGGGGGGCTACGTGCAGTACTTC. Variable domain in full (rest from reference TRBV7-9 and TRBJ2-7): DTGVSQNPRHKITKRGQNVTFRCDPISEHNRLYWYRQTLGQGPEFLTYFQNEAQLEKSRLLSDRFSAERPKGSFSTLEIQRTEQGDSAMYLCASMGGYVQYFGPGTRLTVT.

Concerning this clonotype: An end of the junction does not agree with germline; a read error may underlie this. The chain couples TRBV30 to TRBJ2-2; a possible D gene is TRBD2 (5 bases). The length of the CDR3 is 11 residues. Germline CDR1 and CDR2: GTSNPN and SVGIG (reference sequence). The CDR3 is CARSNTGELLF. CDR3 DNA: TGTGCCCGTTCGAACACCGGGGAGCTGTTATTT.

About this clonotype itself: Lacking the conserved final phenylalanine or tryptophan, this CDR3 likely reflects a read error. The DNA is omitted, as the CDR3 cannot be located on it reliably, and the CDR3 follows TCRdb's listing. This chain links TRBV10-3 with TRBJ2-1. The CDR3 has 13 amino acids, counting both end residues. The V gene's germline CDR1 is ENHRY and CDR2 SYGVKD. CDR3 in amino acids: CAISFDSVNEQFL.

As concerns this clonotype: At one boundary the junction diverges from the germline segment, which might be a read error. The chain employs TRBV6-5 and TRBJ2-3; perhaps TRBD2 as D (5 bases). Germline V gene data show CDR1 as MNHEY and CDR2 as SVGAGI. The CDR3 totals 18 residues. The CDR3 sequence: CASSYSTTARASTDMQYF. CDR3 sequence (DNA): TGTGCTAGCAGTTACTCGACGACGGCTAGAGCTAGCACAGATATGCAGTATTTT.

The sample holds one count of this clonotype. One end of the junction varies from germline; a read error may be responsible. The CDR3 is CASSREHLSYNEQLF. For the CDR3, the DNA is TGTGCTAGCAGCCGTGAGCACCTCTCCTATAATGAGCAGCTCTTC. The gene calls are TRBV11-2 and TRBJ2-1; D is ambiguous. The CDR3 length is 15 residues. Germline V gene data show CDR1 as SGHAT and CDR2 as FQNNGV.

This clonotype was seen ten or more times. The genes are TRBV6-6 and TRBJ1-1, with unresolved D. V was trimmed by 0 bases and J by 8 bases, leaving 7 bases between them. Germline V gene data show CDR1 as MNHNY and CDR2 as SVGAGI (reference sequence). The CDR3 has 12 amino acids. The CDR3 DNA reads TGTGCCAGCAGTTACTCCCCTTCAGAAGCTTTCTTT. This codes for CASSYSPSEAFF.